This T cell receptor (beta chain) was captured by sequencing in a study of metastatic and nonmetastatic thyroid tumors. This clone was recorded many times. TCRdb reanalyzed the PCR reads via MiXCR. The sample records 45,000 to 55,000 clones, 24% being singletons. Thyroid surgery took place with no prior treatment in any patient. The sequence was collected from a male donor with papillary thyroid cancer or a benign thyroid nodule (not recorded which). Some clones in this sample may be carry-over from other donors' samples. Specimen: blood.

CDR3 amino acids: CASSLEPVSMNTEAFF. The CDR3 nucleotides are TGTGCCAGCAGCTTAGAGCCTGTCTCCATGAACACTGAAGCTTTCTTT. The rearrangement joins TRBV11-2 to TRBJ1-1; D gene ambiguous. Germline CDR1 is SGHAT and CDR2 is FQNNGV. The CDR3 is made up of 16 amino acids. The V gene lost 0 bases and the J gene lost 0 bases, with 11 bases spanning the gap.